In its sample, the clone carrying this TCR beta chain was seen many times. Its antigen is not known. This specimen belongs to a study of blood T cells in healthy people across ages. CDR1 and CDR2 (germline): ENHRY, SYGVKD. With V trimmed by 6 bases and J by 4 bases, 4 bases remained unmatched. The CDR3 covers 13 residues. Ranging in age from roughly 6 to 90, the donors were healthy Caucasian individuals from Russia. Regarding the study as a whole: Donor CMV status, an unknown factor, possibly confounded changes in expanded clonotypes. Older age coincided with a roughly linear decline in TCR beta diversity per million T cells.

Combining a sample-barcoded 5' primer with a J-beta primer mix, a second PCR ran for roughly 6 to 12 cycles. TCRdb fed the 5' RACE reads into MiXCR, producing one record per CDR3 protein. The top ten clones hold less than 20% of a sample with hundreds of thousands of distinct CDR3 sequences, approximately 30% of them seen once. The sample was blood. This chain connects TRBV10-3 to TRBJ2-7; 9 bases are shared with TRBD1. The TCR originated in a woman older than 75 in good health. CDR3 region: CAISGGQGYEQYF. Here the CDR3 DNA reads TGTGCCATCAGCGGGGGACAGGGATACGAGCAGTACTTC.